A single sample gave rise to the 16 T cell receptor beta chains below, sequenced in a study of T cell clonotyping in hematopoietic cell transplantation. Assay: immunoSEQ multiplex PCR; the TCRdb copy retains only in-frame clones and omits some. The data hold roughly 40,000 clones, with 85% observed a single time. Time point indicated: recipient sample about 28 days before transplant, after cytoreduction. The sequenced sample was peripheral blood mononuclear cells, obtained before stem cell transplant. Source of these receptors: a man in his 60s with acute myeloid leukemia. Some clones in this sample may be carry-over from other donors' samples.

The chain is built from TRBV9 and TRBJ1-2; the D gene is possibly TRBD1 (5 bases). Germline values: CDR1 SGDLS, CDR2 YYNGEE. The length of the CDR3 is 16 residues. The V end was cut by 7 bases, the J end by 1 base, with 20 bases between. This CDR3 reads CASLPTMTEDNYGYTF. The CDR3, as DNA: TGTGCCAGCCTCCCCACTATGACAGAAGATAACTATGGCTACACCTTC. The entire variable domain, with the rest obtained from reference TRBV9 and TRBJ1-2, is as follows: DSGVTQTPKHLITATGQRVTLRCSPRSGDLSVYWYQQSLDQGLQFLIQYYNGEERAKGNILERFSAQQFPDLHSELNLSSLELGDSALYFCASLPTMTEDNYGYTFGSGTRLTVV.

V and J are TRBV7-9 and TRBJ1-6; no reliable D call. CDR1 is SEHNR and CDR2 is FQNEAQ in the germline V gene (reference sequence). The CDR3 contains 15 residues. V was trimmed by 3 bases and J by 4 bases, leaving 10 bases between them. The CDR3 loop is CASSLEGLYNSPLHF. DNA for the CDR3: TGTGCCAGCAGCTTGGAGGGTCTATATAATTCACCCCTCCACTTT.

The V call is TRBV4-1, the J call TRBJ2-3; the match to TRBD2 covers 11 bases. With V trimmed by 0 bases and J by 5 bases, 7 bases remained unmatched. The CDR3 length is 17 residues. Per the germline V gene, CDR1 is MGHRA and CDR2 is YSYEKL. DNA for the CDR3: TGCGCCAGCAGCCAAGATGGGACTAGCGGAAATCGAGATACGCAGTATTTT. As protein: CASSQDGTSGNRDTQYF.

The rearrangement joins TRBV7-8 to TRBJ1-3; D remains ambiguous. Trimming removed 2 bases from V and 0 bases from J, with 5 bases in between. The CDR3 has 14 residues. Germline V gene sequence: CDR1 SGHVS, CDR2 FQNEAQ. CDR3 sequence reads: CASSLWSSGNTIYF. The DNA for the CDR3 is TGTGCCAGCAGCTTATGGAGCTCTGGAAACACCATATATTTT.

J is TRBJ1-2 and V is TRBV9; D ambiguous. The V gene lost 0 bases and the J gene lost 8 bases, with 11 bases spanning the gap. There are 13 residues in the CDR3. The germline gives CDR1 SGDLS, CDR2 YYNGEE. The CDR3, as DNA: TGTGCCAGCAGCGTAGGAGGAGGGAGCGGCTACACCTTC. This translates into CASSVGGGSGYTF.

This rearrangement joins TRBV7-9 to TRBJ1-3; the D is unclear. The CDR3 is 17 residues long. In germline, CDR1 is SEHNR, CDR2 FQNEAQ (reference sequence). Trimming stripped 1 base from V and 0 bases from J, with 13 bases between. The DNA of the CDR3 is TGTGCCAGCAGCTTAGAGAGTCCAGTGACCTCTGGAAACACCATATATTTT. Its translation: CASSLESPVTSGNTIYF.

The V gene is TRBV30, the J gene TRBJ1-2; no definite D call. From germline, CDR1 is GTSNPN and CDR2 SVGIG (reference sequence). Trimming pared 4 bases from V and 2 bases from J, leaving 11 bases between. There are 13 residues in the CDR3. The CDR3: CAWTRTGNYGYTF. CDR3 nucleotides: TGTGCCTGGACAAGGACCGGCAACTATGGCTACACCTTC.

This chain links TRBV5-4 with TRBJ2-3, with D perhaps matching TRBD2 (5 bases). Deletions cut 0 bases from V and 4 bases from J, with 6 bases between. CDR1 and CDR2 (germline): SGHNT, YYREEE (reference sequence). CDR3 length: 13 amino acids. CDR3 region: CASSLAGADTQYF. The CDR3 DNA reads TGTGCCAGCAGCTTGGCCGGGGCAGATACGCAGTATTTT. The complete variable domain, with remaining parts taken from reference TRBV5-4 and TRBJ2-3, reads ETGVTQSPTHLIKTRGQQVTLRCSSQSGHNTVSWYQQALGQGPQFIFQYYREEENGRGNFPPRFSGLQFPNYSSELNVNALELDDSALYLCASSLAGADTQYFGPGTRLTVL.

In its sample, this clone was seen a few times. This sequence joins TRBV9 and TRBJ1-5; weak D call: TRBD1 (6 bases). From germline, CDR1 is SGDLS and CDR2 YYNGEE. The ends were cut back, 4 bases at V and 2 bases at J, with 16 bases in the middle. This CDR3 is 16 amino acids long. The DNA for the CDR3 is TGTGCCAGCAGCAAGGGGGGTGACTCTCGCAATCAGCCCCAGCATTTT. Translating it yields CASSKGGDSRNQPQHF.

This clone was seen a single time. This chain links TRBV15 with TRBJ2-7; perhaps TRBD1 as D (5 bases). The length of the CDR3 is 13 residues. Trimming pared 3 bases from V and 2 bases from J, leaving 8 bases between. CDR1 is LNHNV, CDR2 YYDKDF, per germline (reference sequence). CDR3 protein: CATSSQGAYEQYF. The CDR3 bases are TGTGCCACCAGCAGTCAGGGCGCCTACGAGCAGTACTTC.

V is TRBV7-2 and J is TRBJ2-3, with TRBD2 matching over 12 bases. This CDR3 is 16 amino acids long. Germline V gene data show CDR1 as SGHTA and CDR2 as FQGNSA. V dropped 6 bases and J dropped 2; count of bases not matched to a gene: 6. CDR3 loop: CASRSGTSGYTDTQYF. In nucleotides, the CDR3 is TGTGCCAGCAGATCGGGGACTAGCGGGTACACAGATACGCAGTATTTT.

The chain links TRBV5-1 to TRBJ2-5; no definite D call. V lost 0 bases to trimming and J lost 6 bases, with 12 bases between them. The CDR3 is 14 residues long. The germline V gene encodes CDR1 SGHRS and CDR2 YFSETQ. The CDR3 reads CASSLVGPGQTQYF. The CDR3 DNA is TGCGCCAGCAGCTTGGTGGGCCCTGGTCAGACCCAGTACTTC. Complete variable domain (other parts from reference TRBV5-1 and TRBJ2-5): KAGVTQTPRYLIKTRGQQVTLSCSPISGHRSVSWYQQTPGQGLQFLFEYFSETQRNKGNFPGRFSGRQFSNSRSEMNVSTLELGDSALYLCASSLVGPGQTQYFGPGTRLLVL.

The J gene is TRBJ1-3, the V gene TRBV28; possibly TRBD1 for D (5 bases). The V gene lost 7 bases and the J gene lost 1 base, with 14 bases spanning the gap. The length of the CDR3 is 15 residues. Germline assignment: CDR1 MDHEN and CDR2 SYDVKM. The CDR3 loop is CASNLQGRSGNTIYF. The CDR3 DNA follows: TGTGCCAGCAATCTCCAGGGACGTTCTGGAAACACCATATATTTT.

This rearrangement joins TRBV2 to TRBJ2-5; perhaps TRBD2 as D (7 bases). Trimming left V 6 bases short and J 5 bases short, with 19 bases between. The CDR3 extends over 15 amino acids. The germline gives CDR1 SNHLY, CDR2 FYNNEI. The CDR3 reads CASSRGGGAGETQYF. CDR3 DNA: TGTGCCAGCAGCCGTGGGGGGGGCGCCGGGGAGACCCAGTACTTC.

The CDR3 region has the DNA TGTGCCAGCAGTTACCTAGGGGAGGGCTACACCTTC. It translates to CASSYLGEGYTF. The chain recombines TRBV6-5 with TRBJ1-2; TRBD1 might be the D (5 bases). The CDR3 length is 12 residues. Germline V gene lookup returns CDR1 MNHEY and CDR2 SVGAGI. Trimming took 2 bases from V and 8 from J, leaving 9 bases between them.

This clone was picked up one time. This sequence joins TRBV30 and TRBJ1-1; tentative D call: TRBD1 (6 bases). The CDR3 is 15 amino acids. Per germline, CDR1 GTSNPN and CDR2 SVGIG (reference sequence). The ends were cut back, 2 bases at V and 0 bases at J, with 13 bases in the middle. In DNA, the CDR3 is TGTGCCTGGAGTCCTATTACAGGGATGAACACTGAAGCTTTCTTT. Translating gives CAWSPITGMNTEAFF.